The 27 T cell receptor beta chains below were found in one sample sequenced in a study of early T cells in non-severe SARS-CoV-2 infection. Each CDR3 protein is one row after TCRdb ran MiXCR on the 5' RACE reads. The data hold 35,000 to 50,000 distinct CDR3 sequences, with around 5.8% observed a single time. This sample comprised whole blood, obtained at baseline. The receptor set was obtained from an adult who was a healthcare worker with PCR-confirmed SARS-CoV-2 infection or an uninfected control (not recorded which).

This chain links TRBV2 with TRBJ1-4; weak D call: TRBD1 (6 bases). Germline CDR1 reads SNHLY; CDR2 reads FYNNEI. Trimming left V 11 bases short and J 7 bases short, with 14 bases between. CDR3 length: 12 residues. The CDR3: CAGTGGFEKLFF. The CDR3 coding sequence is TGTGCCGGAACCGGGGGCTTTGAAAAACTGTTTTTT.

This clonotype was picked up many times. This chain connects TRBV19 to TRBJ2-1; 13 bases align to TRBD2. This CDR3 has 16 residues. CDR1 is LNHDA and CDR2 is SQIVND in the germline V gene (reference sequence). J lost 2 bases, V lost 8 bases, and 6 bases had no gene match. The CDR3 DNA reads as TGTGCCAGTGCCTGGACTAGCGGGAGCCCCTACAATGAGCAGTTCTTC. The encoded protein is CASAWTSGSPYNEQFF. Drawing the rest from reference TRBV19 and TRBJ2-1, the complete variable domain is DGGITQSPKYLFRKEGQNVTLSCEQNLNHDAMYWYRQDPGQGLRLIYYSQIVNDFQKGDIAEGYSVSREKKESFPLTVTSAQKNPTAFYLCASAWTSGSPYNEQFFGPGTRLTVL.

Many counts were recorded for this clonotype. The rearrangement uses TRBV28 and TRBJ2-1; D assignment may be TRBD1 or TRBD2 (5 bases each). The length of the CDR3 is 15 residues. The V and J ends lost 7 bases and 8 bases respectively, with 21 bases between them. In germline, CDR1 is MDHEN, CDR2 SYDVKM. CDR3 DNA: TGTGCCAGCACCGCCTTGGGGGTGGACGGTCATGAGCAGTTCTTC. Its protein product is CASTALGVDGHEQFF.

This clonotype occurred many times. This chain uses TRBV7-9 with TRBJ2-5, with TRBD1 matching over 7 bases. V shed 3 bases and J 3 bases; nucleotides not matched to a gene: 1. The CDR3 is 13 residues long. Germline-derived CDR1 and CDR2 are SEHNR and FQNEAQ (reference sequence). CDR3 DNA sequence: TGTGCCAGCAGCTTTCAGGGGGAAGAGACCCAGTACTTC. Translation: CASSFQGEETQYF.

At least ten counts were recorded for this clonotype. V usage is TRBV5-6 and J usage is TRBJ2-1; D ambiguous. CDR3 length equals 17 residues. CDR1 is SGHDT and CDR2 is YYEEEE in the germline V gene. Trimming removed 4 bases at V and 3 bases at J, with 20 bases between. The CDR3 DNA reads TGTGCCAGCAGCCCACGGACGTCCCCGTACATCTACAATGAGCAGTTCTTC. Translated: CASSPRTSPYIYNEQFF.

This clonotype was found many times. The gene calls are TRBV11-1 and TRBJ2-1; D ambiguous. From germline, CDR1 is SGHAT and CDR2 FQDESV (reference sequence). This CDR3 is built from 15 residues. The ends were cut back, 5 bases at V and 4 bases at J, with 15 bases in the middle. CDR3 sequence: CASSAGRIAYNEQFF. Here the CDR3 DNA reads TGTGCCAGCAGCGCCGGTCGGATTGCTTACAATGAGCAGTTCTTC.

The sample holds a few counts of this clonotype. The CDR3 nucleotides read TGCGCCAGCAGCTTGTCAGCAGATACGCAGTATTTT. It codes for CASSLSADTQYF. The chain uses TRBV5-1 and TRBJ2-3; unclear D gene. Per the germline V gene, CDR1 is SGHRS and CDR2 is YFSETQ. This CDR3 spans 12 amino acids. Trimming shortened V by 1 base and J by 4 bases, and 4 bases separated the two germline ends.

This clonotype was seen many times. This chain links TRBV7-9 with TRBJ2-5; 11 bases map to TRBD2. J gave up 1 base and V 5 bases, and 3 bases lay outside the gene matches. The CDR3 is 15 amino acids. Germline V gene lookup returns CDR1 SEHNR and CDR2 FQNEAQ (reference sequence). As DNA, the CDR3 is TGTGCCAGCAGCAGTGGGACTAGCGGCCAAGAGACCCAGTACTTC. This encodes CASSSGTSGQETQYF.

This clonotype was seen ten or more times. This chain uses TRBV3-1 with TRBJ2-7; the match to TRBD2 covers 8 bases. V was pared by 4 bases and J by 6 bases, with 14 bases of the junction left unmatched. CDR1 is LGHDT, CDR2 YNNKEL, per germline (reference sequence). This CDR3 has 16 amino acids. The CDR3 DNA is TGTGCCAGCAGCCTTCAGAGCGGGAGCACCCAAGGCGAGCAGTACTTC. Translation: CASSLQSGSTQGEQYF.

This clonotype turned up a few times. The chain recombines TRBV7-2 with TRBJ2-7; D unresolved. V lost 5 bases, J lost 3 bases, and 8 bases lay in between. The CDR3 totals 12 residues. The germline V gene has CDR1 SGHTA and CDR2 FQGNSA. In DNA, the CDR3 is TGTGCCAGCAGCCGCCCGAACTACGAGCAGTACTTC. This translates into CASSRPNYEQYF.

This clonotype was counted many times. The genes are TRBV7-2 and TRBJ2-3; D unclear. The CDR3 has 14 residues. Trimming cost V 1 base and J 5 bases, with 10 bases left between them. Germline lookup yields CDR1 SGHTA and CDR2 FQGNSA. The CDR3 region is CASSLGWVGDTQYF. Here the CDR3 DNA reads TGTGCCAGCAGCTTAGGGTGGGTTGGAGATACGCAGTATTTT.

The J gene is TRBJ2-2, the V gene TRBV29-1; 9 bases are shared with TRBD1. Per the germline V gene, CDR1 is SQVTM and CDR2 is ANQGSEA. The V and J ends lost 7 bases and 6 bases, in that order; junction bases with no gene match: 3. This CDR3 has 12 residues. The CDR3 sequence: CSGGTGSGELFF. Written as DNA, the CDR3 is TGCAGCGGCGGGACAGGGTCCGGGGAGCTGTTTTTT.

Ten or more counts support this clonotype. In DNA, the CDR3 is TGTGCCAGCAGTGACCCCGCCTTACAACCGAACACTGAAGCTTTCTTT. This sequence encodes CASSDPALQPNTEAFF. The chain employs TRBV6-6 and TRBJ1-1, with D unresolved. Germline CDR1 is MNHNY and CDR2 is SVGAGI (reference sequence). The V end lost 5 bases, the J end lost 1 base, and 17 bases lay between the germline ends. The CDR3 sequence is 16 residues long.

The V and J genes are TRBV6-4 and TRBJ2-1; TRBD1 is a possible D gene (6 bases). This CDR3 is built from 16 residues. Trimming stripped 6 bases from V and 2 bases from J, with 17 bases between. Looked up from germline, CDR1 is MRHNA and CDR2 is SNTAGT. The CDR3, as DNA: TGTGCCAGCAGCCCCTCGTATACAGGGACCTACAATGAGCAGTTCTTC. It encodes CASSPSYTGTYNEQFF.

This clonotype was counted a few times. CDR3 residues: CASSLVVGGETQYF. CDR3 DNA sequence: TGTGCCAGCAGCTTGGTGGTAGGGGGAGAGACCCAGTACTTC. The chain combines TRBV5-4 with TRBJ2-5; possibly TRBD1 for D (6 bases). Trimming stripped 0 bases from V and 4 bases from J, with 10 bases between. CDR1 SGHNT and CDR2 YYREEE come from the germline V gene (reference sequence). The CDR3 has 14 residues.

This clonotype was counted between two and nine times. The chain employs TRBV6-5 and TRBJ1-2; a weak D match, TRBD1 (6 bases). Germline V gene lookup returns CDR1 MNHEY and CDR2 SVGAGI. The CDR3 contains 17 residues. Trimming took 7 bases from V and 3 from J, leaving 24 bases between them. Here the CDR3 DNA reads TGTGCCAGCAACAAACCCCGGGGGCTAGTCCGCGACTATGGCTACACCTTC. It encodes CASNKPRGLVRDYGYTF.

This clonotype was observed at least ten times. The rearrangement links TRBV9 to TRBJ1-2, with 7 positions matching TRBD1. Per germline, CDR1 SGDLS and CDR2 YYNGEE. V gave up 5 bases and J gave up 2 bases; unmatched junction bases: 3. The CDR3 has 13 amino acids. CDR3 DNA: TGTGCCAGCAGGTCAGGGGGAAACTATGGCTACACCTTC. As protein: CASRSGGNYGYTF.

This clonotype was seen a few times. The genes are TRBV21-1 and TRBJ1-5. TRBV21-1 corresponds to a pseudogene. The CDR3 sequence is 10 residues long. The CDR3 DNA sequence: TGTGCCAGCAGCACTCGTTCCCAGCATTTT. As protein: CASSTRSQHF.

This clonotype was observed a few times. V gene TRBV30 combines with J gene TRBJ2-5; D gene uncertain. The V end lost 0 bases, the J end lost 2 bases, and 1 base lay between the germline ends. Germline loops: CDR1 GTSNPN, CDR2 SVGIG (reference sequence). The CDR3 is made up of 11 amino acids. This chain's CDR3 is CAWSVQETQYF. In nucleotides, the CDR3 is TGTGCCTGGAGTGTACAAGAGACCCAGTACTTC. The variable domain in full, completed from reference TRBV30 and TRBJ2-5, reads SQTIHQWPATLVQPVGSPLSLECTVEGTSNPNLYWYRQAAGRGLQLLFYSVGIGQISSEVPQNLSASRPQDRQFILSSKKLLLSDSGFYLCAWSVQETQYFGPGTRLLVL.

This clonotype was recorded many times. The CDR3 bases are TGCAGTGCGCCGGGACTTAAGGGAACCGGGGAGCTGTTTTTT. It specifies CSAPGLKGTGELFF. The chain employs TRBV20-1 and TRBJ2-2, with a weak D call TRBD2 (6 bases). Per germline, CDR1 DFQATT and CDR2 SNEGSKA (reference sequence). The length of the CDR3 is 14 residues. Deletions cut 6 bases from V and 5 bases from J, with 16 bases between.

Concerning this clonotype: A single base separates this from a much larger clone, so it may be a read error. This chain connects TRBV10-3 to TRBJ2-7; D possibly matches TRBD1 or TRBD2 (5 bases each). The CDR3 is 15 amino acids. Germline-derived CDR1 and CDR2 are ENHRY and SYGVKD. Trimming cost V 11 bases and J 7 bases, with 27 bases left between them. The CDR3: CALAAETRGLGEQYF. For the CDR3, the DNA is TGTGCCCTAGCCGCGGAGACAAGGGGATTGGGAGAGCAGTACTTC.

This clonotype has at least ten counts. CDR3 loop: CASSFFSDTQYF. The DNA for the CDR3 is TGTGCCAGCAGCTTCTTCTCGGATACGCAGTATTTT. The chain recombines TRBV7-2 with TRBJ2-3; unclear D gene. This CDR3 comprises 12 residues. V was shortened by 3 bases and J by 6 bases, with 7 bases between the two germline ends. Germline-derived CDR1 and CDR2 are SGHTA and FQGNSA.

This clonotype was counted ten times or more. The V call is TRBV7-2, the J call TRBJ2-2; 8 bases match TRBD2. The CDR3 contains 15 residues. The V gene end was trimmed by 5 bases and the J gene end by 6 bases; junction bases not matched to a gene: 8. Germline CDR1 is SGHTA and CDR2 is FQGNSA. CDR3 coding DNA: TGTGCCAGCAGCCCTCTCGGGACTAGTTCCGGGGAGCTGTTTTTT. Translating it yields CASSPLGTSSGELFF. Supplemented by reference TRBV7-2 and TRBJ2-2, the full variable domain reads GAGVSQSPSNKVTEKGKDVELRCDPISGHTALYWYRQSLGQGLEFLIYFQGNSAPDKSGLPSDRFSAERTGGSVSTLTIQRTQQEDSAVYLCASSPLGTSSGELFFGEGSRLTVL.

Ten or more counts support this clonotype. The V gene is TRBV28, the J gene TRBJ1-5; no firm D call. This CDR3 is 12 amino acids long. Germline CDR1 MDHEN, CDR2 SYDVKM. V dropped 8 bases and J dropped 5 bases, with 10 bases sitting between them. CDR3 sequence reads: CASGSLHQPQHF. The CDR3 DNA reads TGTGCCAGCGGGTCCTTGCATCAGCCCCAGCATTTT.

This clonotype was seen many times. J is TRBJ2-3 and V is TRBV5-1; 9 bases match TRBD1. Germline V gene sequence: CDR1 SGHRS, CDR2 YFSETQ. V was pared by 3 bases and J by 4 bases, with 6 bases of the junction left unmatched. This CDR3 region has 15 residues. The CDR3 region is CASSWRTGAADTQYF. The CDR3 region has the DNA TGCGCCAGCAGCTGGAGGACAGGGGCGGCAGATACGCAGTATTTT.

This clonotype came up many times. The rearrangement links TRBV6-5 to TRBJ2-1, with a tentative D call TRBD1 (5 bases). Germline V gives CDR1 MNHEY, CDR2 SVGAGI. The CDR3 extends over 15 amino acids. Trimming cost V 7 bases and J 7 bases, with 20 bases left between them. The CDR3 region is CASTTRQADRNEQFF. Here the CDR3 DNA reads TGTGCCAGCACCACCCGTCAGGCCGACAGAAATGAGCAGTTCTTC.

Ten or more counts support this clonotype. The genes are TRBV7-8 and TRBJ2-2; 7 bases are shared with TRBD2. The CDR3 is 15 residues long. Germline CDR1 and CDR2: SGHVS and FQNEAQ. V shed 1 base, J shed 7 bases, and the junction held 6 bases outside the gene matches. The CDR3 loop reads CASSLVGGPIGELFF. The DNA for the CDR3 is TGTGCCAGCAGCTTAGTGGGAGGGCCAATCGGGGAGCTGTTTTTT.